The text below deals with one T cell receptor (beta chain). Its antigen is currently unknown. The CDR3 totals 15 residues. CDR1 is SGHAT, CDR2 FQNNGV, per germline. The V gene lost 0 bases and the J gene lost 8 bases, with 16 bases spanning the gap. This specimen belongs to a study of graft-versus-host responses after intestinal transplantation. About the study: Every recipient had anti-thymocyte globulin induction and 3 to 4 years of tacrolimus plus steroids. Whole-study results and caveats: GvH clones surfaced in recipient marrow, some emerging earlier in ileum or blood.

The data were produced by immunoSEQ multiplex PCR, yet TCRdb's version contains in-frame clones alone and is incomplete. Among fewer than 120,000 clones listed, about 94% were seen once. The chain links TRBV11-2 to TRBJ1-1; D gene unclear. Material: unstimulated CD8+ T cells sorted from spleen or lymph node cells, obtained before intestinal transplant. This receptor was obtained from a human donor who received an intestinal transplant. CDR3 in amino acids: CASSLDRGFGLEAFF. The DNA of the CDR3 is TGTGCCAGCAGCTTAGATCGAGGGTTCGGGTTAGAAGCTTTCTTT.